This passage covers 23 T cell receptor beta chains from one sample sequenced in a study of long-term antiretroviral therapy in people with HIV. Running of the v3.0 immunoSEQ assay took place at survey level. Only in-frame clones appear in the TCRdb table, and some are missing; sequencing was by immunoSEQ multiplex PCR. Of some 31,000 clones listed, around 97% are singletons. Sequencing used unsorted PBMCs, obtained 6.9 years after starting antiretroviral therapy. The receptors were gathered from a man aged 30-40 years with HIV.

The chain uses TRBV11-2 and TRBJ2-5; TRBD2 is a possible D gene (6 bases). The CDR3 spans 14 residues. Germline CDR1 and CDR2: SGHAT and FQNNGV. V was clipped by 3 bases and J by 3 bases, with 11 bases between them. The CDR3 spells CASSFRGIEETQYF. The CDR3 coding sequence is TGTGCCAGCAGCTTCCGCGGGATCGAAGAGACCCAGTACTTC.

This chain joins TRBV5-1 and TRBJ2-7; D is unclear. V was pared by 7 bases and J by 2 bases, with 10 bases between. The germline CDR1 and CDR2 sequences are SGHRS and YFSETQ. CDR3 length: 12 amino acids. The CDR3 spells CASGDEAYEQYF. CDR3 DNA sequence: TGCGCCAGCGGGGATGAGGCCTACGAGCAGTACTTC.

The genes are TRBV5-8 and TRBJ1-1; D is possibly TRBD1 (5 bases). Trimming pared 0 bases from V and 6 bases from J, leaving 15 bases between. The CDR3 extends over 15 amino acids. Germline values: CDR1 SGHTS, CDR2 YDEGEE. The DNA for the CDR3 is TGTGCCAGCAGCTTGGCTTGGGCGGGACCCCCTGAAGCTTTCTTT. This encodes CASSLAWAGPPEAFF.

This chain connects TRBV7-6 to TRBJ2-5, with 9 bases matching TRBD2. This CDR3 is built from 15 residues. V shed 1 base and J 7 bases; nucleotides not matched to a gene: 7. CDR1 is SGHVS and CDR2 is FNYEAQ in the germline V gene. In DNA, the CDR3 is TGTGCCAGCAGCTTAGTGACTAGCGGAGGGGGGACCCAGTACTTC. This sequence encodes CASSLVTSGGGTQYF.

The CDR3 sequence: CASSLAPLAPDTQYF. CDR3 DNA sequence: TGTGCCAGCAGCTTAGCGCCACTAGCCCCAGATACGCAGTATTTT. This rearrangement joins TRBV11-1 to TRBJ2-3; maybe TRBD2 (6 bases). CDR3 length equals 15 residues. Trimming pared 0 bases from V and 4 bases from J, leaving 11 bases between. The V gene's germline CDR1 is SGHAT and CDR2 FQDESV (reference sequence).

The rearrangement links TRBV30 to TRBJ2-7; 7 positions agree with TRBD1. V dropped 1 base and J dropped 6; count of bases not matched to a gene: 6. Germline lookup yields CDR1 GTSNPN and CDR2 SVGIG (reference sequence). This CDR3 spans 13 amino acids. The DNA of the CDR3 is TGTGCCTGGAGTGGACAACAGGGGACCGAGCAGTACTTC. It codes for CAWSGQQGTEQYF. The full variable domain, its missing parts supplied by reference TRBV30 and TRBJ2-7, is SQTIHQWPATLVQPVGSPLSLECTVEGTSNPNLYWYRQAAGRGLQLLFYSVGIGQISSEVPQNLSASRPQDRQFILSSKKLLLSDSGFYLCAWSGQQGTEQYFGPGTRLTVT.

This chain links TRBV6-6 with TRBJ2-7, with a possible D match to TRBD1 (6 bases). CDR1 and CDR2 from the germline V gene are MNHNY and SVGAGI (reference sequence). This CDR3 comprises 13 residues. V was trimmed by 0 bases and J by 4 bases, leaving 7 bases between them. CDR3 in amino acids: CASSYSRGYEQYF. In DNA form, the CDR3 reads TGTGCCAGCAGTTACTCGAGGGGGTACGAGCAGTACTTC.

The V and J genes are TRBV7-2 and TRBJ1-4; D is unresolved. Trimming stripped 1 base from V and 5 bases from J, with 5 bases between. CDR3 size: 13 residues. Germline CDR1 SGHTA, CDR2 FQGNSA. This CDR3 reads CASSLGRNEKLFF. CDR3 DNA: TGTGCCAGCAGCTTAGGCAGGAATGAAAAACTGTTTTTT.

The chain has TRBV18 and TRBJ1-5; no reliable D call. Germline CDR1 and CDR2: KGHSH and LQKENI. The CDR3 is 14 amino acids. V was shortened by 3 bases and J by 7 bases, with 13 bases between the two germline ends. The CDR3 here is CASSPSPGIQPQHF. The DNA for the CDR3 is TGTGCCAGCTCACCTTCACCGGGTATCCAGCCCCAGCATTTT.

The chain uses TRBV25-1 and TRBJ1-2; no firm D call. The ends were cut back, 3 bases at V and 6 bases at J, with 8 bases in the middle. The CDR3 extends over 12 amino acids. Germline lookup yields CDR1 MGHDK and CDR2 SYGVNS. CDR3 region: CASSDTKNGYTF. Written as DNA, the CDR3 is TGTGCCAGCAGTGACACGAAAAATGGCTACACCTTC.

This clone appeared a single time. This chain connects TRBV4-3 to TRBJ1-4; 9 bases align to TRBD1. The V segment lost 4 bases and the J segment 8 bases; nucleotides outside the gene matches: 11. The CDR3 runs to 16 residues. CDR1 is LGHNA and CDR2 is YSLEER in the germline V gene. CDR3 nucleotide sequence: TGCGCCAGCAGCCTGGGACAGGGCGTTTCCACGGAAAAACTGTTTTTT. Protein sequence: CASSLGQGVSTEKLFF.

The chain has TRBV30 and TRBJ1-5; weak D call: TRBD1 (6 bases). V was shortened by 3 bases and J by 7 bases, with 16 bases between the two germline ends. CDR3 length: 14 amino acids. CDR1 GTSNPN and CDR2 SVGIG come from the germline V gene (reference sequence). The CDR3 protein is CAWSKGVGNQPQHF. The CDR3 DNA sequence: TGTGCCTGGAGCAAGGGGGTAGGGAACCAGCCCCAGCATTTT.

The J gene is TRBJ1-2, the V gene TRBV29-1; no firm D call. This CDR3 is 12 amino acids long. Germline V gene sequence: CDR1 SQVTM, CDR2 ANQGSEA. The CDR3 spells CTTLEYNYGYTF. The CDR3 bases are TGCACCACGTTGGAGTACAACTATGGCTACACCTTC.

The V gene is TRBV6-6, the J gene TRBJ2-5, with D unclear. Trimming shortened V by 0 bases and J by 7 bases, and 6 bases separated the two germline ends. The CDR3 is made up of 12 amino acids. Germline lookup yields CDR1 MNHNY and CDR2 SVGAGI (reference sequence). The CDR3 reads CASSYSSGTQYF. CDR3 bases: TGTGCCAGCAGTTACTCTTCTGGGACCCAGTACTTC.

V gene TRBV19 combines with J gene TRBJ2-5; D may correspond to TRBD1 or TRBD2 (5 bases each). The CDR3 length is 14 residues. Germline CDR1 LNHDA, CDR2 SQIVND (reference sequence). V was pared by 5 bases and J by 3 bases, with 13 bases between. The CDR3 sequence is CASSGPLGEETQYF. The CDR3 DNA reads TGTGCCAGTAGTGGGCCTTTGGGGGAAGAGACCCAGTACTTC.

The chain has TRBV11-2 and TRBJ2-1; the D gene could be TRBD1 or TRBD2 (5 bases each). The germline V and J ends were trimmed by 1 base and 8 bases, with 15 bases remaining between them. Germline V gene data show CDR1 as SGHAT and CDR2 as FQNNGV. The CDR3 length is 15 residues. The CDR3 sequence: CASSLGRDHPYEQFF. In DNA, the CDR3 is TGTGCCAGCAGCTTAGGTCGGGACCACCCGTATGAGCAGTTCTTC.

CDR3 region: CASSLGSYYEQYF. As DNA, the CDR3 is TGTGCCAGCAGCTTAGGGTCATACTACGAGCAGTACTTC. The V and J genes are TRBV11-2 and TRBJ2-7; D is uncertain. From germline, CDR1 is SGHAT and CDR2 FQNNGV. CDR3 length equals 13 residues. V was shortened by 1 base and J by 3 bases, with 7 bases between the two germline ends.

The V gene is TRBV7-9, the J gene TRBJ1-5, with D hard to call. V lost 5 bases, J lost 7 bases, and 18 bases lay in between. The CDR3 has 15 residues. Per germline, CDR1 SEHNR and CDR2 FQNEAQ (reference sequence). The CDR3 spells CASSPMWGEGQPQHF. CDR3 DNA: TGTGCCAGCAGCCCGATGTGGGGAGAAGGGCAGCCCCAGCATTTT.

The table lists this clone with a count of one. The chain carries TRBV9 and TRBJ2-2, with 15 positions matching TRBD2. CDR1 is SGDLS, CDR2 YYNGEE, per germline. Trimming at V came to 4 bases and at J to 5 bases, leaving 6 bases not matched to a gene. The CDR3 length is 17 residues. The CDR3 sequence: CASSRTSGGEGTGELFF. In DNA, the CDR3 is TGTGCCAGCAGCAGGACTAGCGGGGGGGAGGGGACCGGGGAGCTGTTTTTT.

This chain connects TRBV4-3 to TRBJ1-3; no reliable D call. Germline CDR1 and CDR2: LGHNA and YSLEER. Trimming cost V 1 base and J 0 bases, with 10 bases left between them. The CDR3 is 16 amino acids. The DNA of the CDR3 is TGCGCCAGCAGCCAAGTCGCACGAGGCTCTGGAAACACCATATATTTT. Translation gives CASSQVARGSGNTIYF.

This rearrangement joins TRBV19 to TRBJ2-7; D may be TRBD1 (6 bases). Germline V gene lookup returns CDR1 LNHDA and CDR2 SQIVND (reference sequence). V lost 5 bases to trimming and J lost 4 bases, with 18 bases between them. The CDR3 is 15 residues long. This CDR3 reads CASSPGAGDWYEQYF. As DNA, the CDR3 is TGTGCCAGTAGTCCCGGGGCAGGGGATTGGTACGAGCAGTACTTC.

The chain's CDR3 is CASSLLNTEAFF. The CDR3 DNA is TGTGCCAGCAGCTTGCTGAACACTGAAGCTTTCTTT. The chain combines TRBV7-9 with TRBJ1-1; D is uncertain. Trimming took 3 bases from V and 0 from J, leaving 2 bases between them. There are 12 residues in the CDR3. Germline V gives CDR1 SEHNR, CDR2 FQNEAQ (reference sequence).

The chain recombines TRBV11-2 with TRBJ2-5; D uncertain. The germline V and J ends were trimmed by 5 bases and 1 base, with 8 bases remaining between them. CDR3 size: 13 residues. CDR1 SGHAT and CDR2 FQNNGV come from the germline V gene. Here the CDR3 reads CASSIGSQETQYF. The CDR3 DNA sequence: TGTGCCAGCAGCATTGGCAGCCAAGAGACCCAGTACTTC.